Listed here are 24 T cell receptor beta chains from one sample, sequenced in a study of CD8+ T cells in alopecia areata. Treatment defined: oral pan-JAK inhibitor, 5-10 mg twice daily. Extraction and reverse transcription of RNA yielded cDNA as the sequencing template. Assay: immunoSEQ multiplex PCR; the TCRdb copy retains only in-frame clones and omits some. Altogether 200,000 to 250,000 clones are present, 55% to 70% being singletons, with the ten largest covering roughly 4.2%. Specimen: CD4+ T cells sorted from blood, collected at week 4, from a patient treated with tofacitinib. The origin of the receptors is a human donor with alopecia areata.

The CDR3 DNA sequence: TGCAGCGTTGAGAGGTCGCATGGCTACACCTTC. Its translation: CSVERSHGYTF. V gene TRBV29-1 combines with J gene TRBJ1-2; D is unclear. Trimming removed 3 bases at V and 6 bases at J, with 8 bases between. This CDR3 has 11 amino acids. Germline CDR1 SQVTM, CDR2 ANQGSEA.

This clone was observed a few times. The V gene is TRBV7-2, the J gene TRBJ1-6, with 9 bases matching TRBD1. From germline, CDR1 is SGHTA and CDR2 FQGNSA. This CDR3 spans 14 amino acids. Trimming cost V 10 bases and J 10 bases; bases outside gene matches: 11. The CDR3 reads CAIGVGTGRSPLHF. In nucleotides, the CDR3 is TGTGCCATCGGAGTGGGGACAGGGCGCTCACCCCTCCACTTT.

The V call is TRBV2, the J call TRBJ1-1; D uncertain. The ends were cut back, 9 bases at V and 1 base at J, with 9 bases in the middle. The CDR3 is 12 amino acids. Germline V gene sequence: CDR1 SNHLY, CDR2 FYNNEI. The CDR3 region has the DNA TGTGCCAGTCAGAAGAGGAACACTGAAGCTTTCTTT. Translation gives CASQKRNTEAFF.

The gene calls are TRBV9 and TRBJ1-1, with D unresolved. The CDR3 is made up of 14 amino acids. With 0 bases removed from V and 3 bases from J, the gap between germline ends came to 9 bases. CDR1 and CDR2 (germline): SGDLS, YYNGEE. The DNA of the CDR3 is TGTGCCAGCAGCGTAGGGGGTTCAGACACTGAAGCTTTCTTT. It is translated as CASSVGGSDTEAFF.

CDR3 nucleotides: TGTGCCAGCAGCCTAAACAGGGGTGGGGGCTACACCTTC. Translation: CASSLNRGGGYTF. The chain uses TRBV7-2 and TRBJ1-2, with 7 bases matching TRBD1. Trimming took 5 bases from V and 8 from J; bases not matched to a gene: 8. The CDR3 spans 13 residues. From germline, CDR1 is SGHTA and CDR2 FQGNSA.

This clone turned up a few times. The chain uses TRBV29-1 and TRBJ2-1; no reliable D call. V was clipped by 4 bases and J by 10 bases, with 5 bases between them. Germline V gene data show CDR1 as SQVTM and CDR2 as ANQGSEA. The CDR3 sequence is 9 residues long. CDR3 in DNA: TGCAGCGTTGGGCTGGAGCAGTTCTTC. Its translation: CSVGLEQFF.

J is TRBJ2-5 and V is TRBV29-1; no definite D call. The CDR3 loop spans 13 amino acids. V gave up 4 bases and J gave up 1 base, with 10 bases separating them. The germline gives CDR1 SQVTM, CDR2 ANQGSEA. The CDR3 DNA follows: TGCAGCGTTGGATCGGGCCCCCAAGAGACCCAGTACTTC. Its protein is CSVGSGPQETQYF.

The gene calls are TRBV19 and TRBJ1-1; D possibly corresponds to TRBD1 (6 bases). V was shortened by 5 bases and J by 2 bases, with 15 bases between the two germline ends. Germline assignment: CDR1 LNHDA and CDR2 SQIVND (reference sequence). The CDR3 contains 15 residues. CDR3 loop: CASSHLTTGNTEAFF. The CDR3 DNA reads as TGTGCCAGTAGTCACCTAACGACAGGAAACACTGAAGCTTTCTTT.

V gene TRBV9 combines with J gene TRBJ1-4, with no clear D. The V end was cut by 3 bases, the J end by 5 bases, with 11 bases between. This CDR3 region has 14 residues. In germline, CDR1 is SGDLS, CDR2 YYNGEE. CDR3 DNA: TGTGCCAGCAGCGCGAGTGTGGTGAATGAAAAACTGTTTTTT. This encodes CASSASVVNEKLFF.

The rearrangement uses TRBV29-1 and TRBJ2-1, with 8 bases identical to TRBD2. V was pared by 7 bases and J by 4 bases, with 9 bases of the junction left unmatched. The CDR3 loop spans 14 amino acids. From germline, CDR1 is SQVTM and CDR2 ANQGSEA. The CDR3 loop is CSADGGGKYNEQFF. The CDR3 coding sequence is TGCAGCGCCGACGGGGGGGGAAAGTACAATGAGCAGTTCTTC.

The chain employs TRBV29-1 and TRBJ1-3, with D hard to call. The V gene lost 0 bases and the J gene lost 4 bases, with 7 bases spanning the gap. The CDR3 is made up of 13 amino acids. Germline V gives CDR1 SQVTM, CDR2 ANQGSEA. CDR3 bases: TGCAGCGTTGAAGAGCCCTCAGGAAACACCATATATTTT. As protein: CSVEEPSGNTIYF. Based on the CDR3 plus reference TRBV29-1 and TRBJ1-3, the full variable domain is SAVISQKPSRDICQRGTSLTIQCQVDSQVTMMFWYRQQPGQSLTLIATANQGSEATYESGFVIDKFPISRPNLTFSTLTVSNMSPEDSSIYLCSVEEPSGNTIYFGEGSWLTVV.

This clone appeared a few times. The chain joins TRBV27 to TRBJ2-1, with TRBD1 as a possible D gene (6 bases). Per the germline V gene, CDR1 is MNHEY and CDR2 is SMNVEV (reference sequence). Between the trimmed V and J ends, which lost 6 bases and 3 bases, there was a span of 12 bases. The CDR3 length is 14 residues. CDR3 sequence (DNA): TGTGCCAGCAGCAACCGGGACAACTACAATGAGCAGTTCTTC. Translating it yields CASSNRDNYNEQFF.

The chain recombines TRBV19 with TRBJ1-4, with D possibly being TRBD1 (5 bases). CDR1 and CDR2 (germline): LNHDA, SQIVND (reference sequence). The CDR3 runs 14 residues. V was trimmed by 6 bases and J by 4 bases, leaving 12 bases between them. CDR3 nucleotides: TGTGCCAGTAGCCCCGGGACCAATAATGAAAAACTGTTTTTT. Protein sequence: CASSPGTNNEKLFF.

V and J are TRBV25-1 and TRBJ2-3; D is uncertain. CDR1 is MGHDK, CDR2 SYGVNS, per germline. V lost 6 bases and J 8 bases, leaving 18 bases between the germline ends. The CDR3 is 14 amino acids. CDR3 residues: CASRETRLTATQYF. The CDR3 DNA is TGTGCCAGCAGAGAGACAAGGCTAACGGCTACGCAGTATTTT.

Here the CDR3 DNA reads TGCAGCGTTCGACAGGGCCCCATCATGAACACTGAAGCTTTCTTT. It codes for CSVRQGPIMNTEAFF. The chain is built from TRBV29-1 and TRBJ1-1; 7 bases match TRBD1. Germline V lookup: CDR1 SQVTM, CDR2 ANQGSEA. The CDR3 is 15 residues long. Losses at the gene ends were 5 bases for V and 0 bases for J; bases not matched to a gene: 9.

The chain is built from TRBV28 and TRBJ1-4; D call uncertain. CDR1 and CDR2 from the germline V gene are MDHEN and SYDVKM. This CDR3 has 14 residues. The V end lost 2 bases, the J end lost 6 bases, and 10 bases lay between the germline ends. In DNA form, the CDR3 reads TGTGCCAGCAGTTTAGTACAGTACGATGAAAAACTGTTTTTT. Amino acid sequence: CASSLVQYDEKLFF.

The V gene is TRBV9, the J gene TRBJ2-3; tentatively, D is TRBD2 (6 bases). The CDR3 is 15 residues long. V dropped 4 bases and J dropped 3 bases, with 15 bases sitting between them. Per the germline V gene, CDR1 is SGDLS and CDR2 is YYNGEE. The CDR3 region has the DNA TGTGCCAGCAGCCGACTAGTTTTCGGGACAGATACGCAGTATTTT. It codes for CASSRLVFGTDTQYF.

The chain uses TRBV5-1 and TRBJ2-5; a weak D match, TRBD2 (7 bases). There are 17 residues in the CDR3. V was trimmed by 1 base and J by 4 bases, leaving 20 bases between them. CDR1 SGHRS and CDR2 YFSETQ come from the germline V gene. The CDR3 DNA follows: TGCGCCAGCAGCTTGCCCCTTCCGCGGGGGCCCCTAGAGACCCAGTACTTC. Amino acids: CASSLPLPRGPLETQYF.

CDR3 residues: CAWRGPFPGNTIYF. For the CDR3, the DNA is TGTGCCTGGAGGGGTCCCTTTCCAGGAAACACCATATATTTT. The chain has TRBV30 and TRBJ1-3; D not resolved. The V gene's germline CDR1 is GTSNPN and CDR2 SVGIG (reference sequence). CDR3 size: 14 residues. V was shortened by 3 bases and J by 4 bases, with 13 bases between the two germline ends.

The CDR3 protein is CASSPETAAVNTEAFF. Written as DNA, the CDR3 is TGTGCCAGCTCACCAGAAACCGCGGCAGTTAACACTGAAGCTTTCTTT. The rearrangement uses TRBV18 and TRBJ1-1, with D uncertain. The ends were cut back, 2 bases at V and 2 bases at J, with 15 bases in the middle. Germline V gives CDR1 KGHSH, CDR2 LQKENI. This CDR3 has 16 residues. The variable domain in full, with the rest retrieved from reference TRBV18 and TRBJ1-1, is NAGVMQNPRHLVRRRGQEARLRCSPMKGHSHVYWYRQLPEEGLKFMVYLQKENIIDESGMPKERFSAEFPKEGPSILRIQQVVRGDSAAYFCASSPETAAVNTEAFFGQGTRLTVV.

This chain uses TRBV4-3 with TRBJ2-5; 9 nucleotides agree with TRBD1. This CDR3 comprises 16 residues. CDR1 is LGHNA, CDR2 YSLEER, per germline. Trimming took 0 bases from V and 5 from J; bases not matched to a gene: 7. CDR3 residues: CASSQDPTGGSETQYF. Written as DNA, the CDR3 is TGCGCCAGCAGCCAAGACCCGACAGGGGGGTCGGAGACCCAGTACTTC.

This rearrangement joins TRBV2 to TRBJ1-5; TRBD1 matches at 10 bases. Germline loops: CDR1 SNHLY, CDR2 FYNNEI. With V trimmed by 8 bases and J by 7 bases, 11 bases remained unmatched. The CDR3 consists of 15 residues. The CDR3 reads CASGRGTGVGQPQHF. The CDR3, as DNA: TGTGCCAGCGGAAGAGGGACAGGGGTTGGCCAGCCCCAGCATTTT.

The V and J genes are TRBV5-4 and TRBJ2-3; the D is unclear. The CDR3 length is 14 residues. The germline gives CDR1 SGHNT, CDR2 YYREEE (reference sequence). V lost 0 bases, J lost 5 bases, and 10 bases lay in between. The CDR3 loop is CASSLGNPRDTQYF. DNA for the CDR3: TGTGCCAGCAGCTTGGGCAATCCCAGAGATACGCAGTATTTT.

This chain joins TRBV25-1 and TRBJ1-4, with D maybe TRBD1 (5 bases). Trimming took off 10 bases at V and 0 bases at J, with 18 bases between the two ends. In germline, CDR1 is MGHDK, CDR2 SYGVNS. The CDR3 is made up of 16 amino acids. As DNA, the CDR3 is TGTGCCACCAAACCCCAGGGAATACCAACTAATGAAAAACTGTTTTTT. This sequence encodes CATKPQGIPTNEKLFF.